Listed below are T cell receptor beta chains from one sample, sequenced in a study of CD8 T cells in ankylosing spondylitis. One entry per CDR3 protein, called by TCRdb with MiXCR from the 5' RACE reads. This sample has just over 300,000 distinct CDR3 sequences, with 20% to 25% found just once. The sequenced material came from blood, either unsorted or a sorted T cell fraction (not recorded which). These receptor sequences come from a female donor with ankylosing spondylitis or in good health (not recorded which). CDR3s include the opening cysteine and the closing phenylalanine or tryptophan. D genes are given only for firm matches. Rows give clone size only sometimes, using once, few, many, or a class for an expanded clone.

d_call: .; v_call: TRBV5-1; j_call: TRBJ2-1; clone_size: .; cdr3_aa: CASRAETSYNEQFF; cdr3_nt: TGCGCCAGCAGAGCGGAAACCTCCTACAATGAGCAGTTCTTC
d_call: .; v_call: TRBV7-8; j_call: TRBJ2-7; clone_size: .; cdr3_aa: CASSLIGFDSYEQYF; cdr3_nt: TGTGCCAGCAGCTTAATTGGGTTCGACTCCTACGAGCAGTACTTC
d_call: TRBD1; v_call: TRBV20-1; j_call: TRBJ2-5; clone_size: few; cdr3_aa: CRALNRGYQETQYF; cdr3_nt: TGCAGGGCTCTAAACAGGGGGTACCAAGAGACCCAGTACTTC
d_call: TRBD2; v_call: TRBV14; j_call: TRBJ2-5; clone_size: .; cdr3_aa: CASSQLGGSPVQYF; cdr3_nt: TGTGCCAGCAGCCAACTCGGCGGGAGTCCGGTCCAGTACTTC
d_call: .; v_call: TRBV12-3/TRBV12-4; j_call: TRBJ2-1; clone_size: few; cdr3_aa: CASSFRGAGHPYNEQFF; cdr3_nt: TGTGCCAGCAGTTTTAGAGGGGCTGGACACCCCTACAATGAGCAGTTCTTC
d_call: .; v_call: TRBV4-1; j_call: TRBJ2-3; clone_size: .; cdr3_aa: CASSQDMGAVGADTQYF; cdr3_nt: TGCGCCAGCAGCCAAGATATGGGAGCGGTGGGGGCAGATACGCAGTATTTT
d_call: .; v_call: TRBV2; j_call: TRBJ2-1; clone_size: .; cdr3_aa: CASSDLDNNEQFF; cdr3_nt: TGTGCCAGCAGTGACCTAGACAATAATGAGCAGTTCTTC
d_call: TRBD2; v_call: TRBV6-2/TRBV6-3; j_call: TRBJ2-1; clone_size: .; cdr3_aa: CASSSSPPQLRSAGAREQFF; cdr3_nt: TGTGCCAGCAGTTCAAGCCCCCCGCAACTGAGATCAGCGGGAGCTAGGGAGCAGTTCTTC
d_call: TRBD1; v_call: TRBV5-5; j_call: TRBJ2-5; clone_size: .; cdr3_aa: CASSLGDRVWETQYF; cdr3_nt: TGTGCCAGCAGCTTGGGGGACAGGGTGTGGGAGACCCAGTACTTC
d_call: .; v_call: TRBV9; j_call: TRBJ1-2; clone_size: .; cdr3_aa: CASSSIRGGYGYTF; cdr3_nt: TGTGCCAGCAGCTCGATAAGGGGGGGCTATGGCTACACCTTC
d_call: .; v_call: TRBV30; j_call: TRBJ2-7; clone_size: .; cdr3_aa: CAWREGYEQYF; cdr3_nt: TGTGCCTGGAGAGAGGGATACGAGCAGTACTTC
d_call: .; v_call: TRBV19; j_call: TRBJ1-5; clone_size: .; cdr3_aa: CASSPGAYQPQHF; cdr3_nt: TGTGCCAGTAGTCCAGGGGCTTACCAGCCCCAGCATTTT